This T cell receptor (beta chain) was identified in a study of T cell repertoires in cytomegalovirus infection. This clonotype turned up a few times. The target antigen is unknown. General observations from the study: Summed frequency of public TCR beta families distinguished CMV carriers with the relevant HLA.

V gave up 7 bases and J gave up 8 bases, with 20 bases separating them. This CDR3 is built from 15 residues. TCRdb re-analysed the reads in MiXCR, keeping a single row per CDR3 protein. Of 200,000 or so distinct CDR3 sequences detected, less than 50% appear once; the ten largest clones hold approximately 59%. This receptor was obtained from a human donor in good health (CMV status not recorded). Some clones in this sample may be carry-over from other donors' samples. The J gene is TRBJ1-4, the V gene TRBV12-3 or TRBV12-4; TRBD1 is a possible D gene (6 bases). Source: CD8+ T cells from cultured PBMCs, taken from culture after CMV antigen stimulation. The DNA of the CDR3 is TGTGCCAGCACCCTGGTGGGGGGCGTCGGGGAAAAACTGTTTTTT. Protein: CASTLVGGVGEKLFF.